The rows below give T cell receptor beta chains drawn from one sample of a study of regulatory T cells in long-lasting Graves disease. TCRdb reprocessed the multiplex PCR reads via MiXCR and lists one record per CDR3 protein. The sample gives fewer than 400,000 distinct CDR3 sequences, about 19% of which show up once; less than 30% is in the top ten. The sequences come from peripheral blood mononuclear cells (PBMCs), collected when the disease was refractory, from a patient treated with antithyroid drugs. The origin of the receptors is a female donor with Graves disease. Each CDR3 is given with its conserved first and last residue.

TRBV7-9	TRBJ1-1	CASSLLGGGTEAFF
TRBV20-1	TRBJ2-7	CSTRDRMVSSYEQYF
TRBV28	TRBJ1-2	CASTDGGGYTF
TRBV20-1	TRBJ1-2	CSALSTTGLLGYTF
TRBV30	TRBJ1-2	CAGTVTGYGYTF
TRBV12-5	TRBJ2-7	CPMGATYEQYF
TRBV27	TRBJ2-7	CASRGVSYEQYF
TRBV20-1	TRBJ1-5	CSARNEYGAGGGNQPQHF
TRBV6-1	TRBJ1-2	CASTVFRDRGGYKGYTF
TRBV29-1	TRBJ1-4	CSGWGTNEKLFF
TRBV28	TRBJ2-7	CASSFPLFSSYEQYF
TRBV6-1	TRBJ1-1	CASSESQRLGAFF
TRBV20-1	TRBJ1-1	CSAPEGANTEAFF
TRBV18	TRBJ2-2	CASSPPWTTLNTGELFF
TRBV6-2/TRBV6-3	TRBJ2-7	CASRPGPQRQQYF
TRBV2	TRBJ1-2	CASRAGGDAYGYTF
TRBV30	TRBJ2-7	CAWLRGREQYF
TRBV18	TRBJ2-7	CASSPAYEQYF
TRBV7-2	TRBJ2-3	CASSRLGTQYF
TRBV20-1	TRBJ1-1	CSARVAGAVEAFF
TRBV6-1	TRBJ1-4	CASSTGRGVDEKLFF
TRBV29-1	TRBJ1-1	CSARIAGDTEAFF
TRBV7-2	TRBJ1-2	CASSSSQGRLGYTF
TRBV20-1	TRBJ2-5	CSAPFAGGQETQYF
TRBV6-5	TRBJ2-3	CASSYSGLASDTQYF
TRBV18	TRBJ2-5	CASSQLGNWEETQYF
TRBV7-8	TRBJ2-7	CASSLVVRGPWDEQYF
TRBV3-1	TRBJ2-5	CASSQMSTGGRETQYF
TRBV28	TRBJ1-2	CASRLGGTSIYGYTF
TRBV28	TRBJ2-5	CASSLIGRRPVRETQYF
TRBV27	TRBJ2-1	CASSLGQGAFNEQFF
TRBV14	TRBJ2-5	CASSQDGPREGWETQYF
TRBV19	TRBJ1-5	CASSETGGGNQPQHF
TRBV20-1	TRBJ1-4	CSARDGQGGKLFF
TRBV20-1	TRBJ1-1	CSASGANGDNTEAFF
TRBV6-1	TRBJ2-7	CASSPRDRPSYEQYF
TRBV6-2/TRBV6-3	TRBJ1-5	CASSLGGLQPQHF
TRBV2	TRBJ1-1	CASGGATEAFF
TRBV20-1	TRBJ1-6	CSATTGNSPLHF
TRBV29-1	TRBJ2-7	CSGGDRDYEQYF
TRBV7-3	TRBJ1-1	CASSYTAGTGELGGLNTEAFF
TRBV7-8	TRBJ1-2	CASSLGQFGDGGYTF
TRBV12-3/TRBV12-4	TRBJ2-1	CASSFGRTSGDSGEQFF
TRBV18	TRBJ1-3	CASPPDRARGNTIYF
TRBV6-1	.	CASSEGLADYNEQFF
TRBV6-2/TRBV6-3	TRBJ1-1	CASSYRHAGNTEAFF
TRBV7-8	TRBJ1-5	CASSQRRMAGWQPQHF
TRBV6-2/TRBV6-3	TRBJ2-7	CASSSPFRGYEQYF
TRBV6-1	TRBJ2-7	CASRAPRDSASYEQYF
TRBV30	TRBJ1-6	CACRDTPNLSLHF
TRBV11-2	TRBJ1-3	CASSFTGTGYGNTIYF
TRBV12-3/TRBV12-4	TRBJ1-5	CASSESIPLQPQHF
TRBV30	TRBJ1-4	CAWSASRVTNEKLFF
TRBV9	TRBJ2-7	CASSTTAGGGYEQYF